This T cell receptor (beta chain) was identified in a study of Ad26.COV2.S vaccination and SARS-CoV-2 variants. TCRdb's copy holds only in-frame clones and misses some; the assay was immunoSEQ multiplex PCR. The sample has around 240,000 clones, roughly 88% seen once. Treatment noted: some 20 received Ad26.COV2.S at low or high dose, single or two shots; about 5 received placebo; per-sample allocation not given. Day 63 following the first vaccine or placebo injection was when the samples were taken. This specimen was peripheral blood, taken in a trial of Ad26.COV2.S vaccine versus placebo. This clonotype originated in a person aged 18-60 years who received the Ad26.COV2.S COVID-19 vaccine or a placebo.

The CDR3 coding sequence is TGTGCCATCAGTGAGTCAGGGGTGGGCACAGATACGCAGTATTTT. Its protein is CAISESGVGTDTQYF. The chain has TRBV10-3 and TRBJ2-3; a weak D match, TRBD1 (5 bases). Deletions cut 0 bases from V and 1 base from J, with 8 bases between. Germline V CDR1 and CDR2: ENHRY, SYGVKD. The CDR3 has 15 residues.